The rows below give T cell receptor beta chains drawn from one sample of a study of neoadjuvant nivolumab and ipilimumab in lung cancer. TCRdb's copy holds only in-frame clones and misses some; the assay was immunoSEQ multiplex PCR. The data show under 15,000 clones, nearly 70% seen once. The source was peripheral blood, collected after neoadjuvant nivolumab, alone or with ipilimumab, at or shortly before surgery. All receptors come from an adult with non-small cell lung cancer. Both conserved end residues are part of each CDR3. The order of the fields is V gene, J gene, clone size, D gene, CDR3 protein, CDR3 DNA. D genes are given only for firm matches. Clone size, where shown, is once, few, many, or a class for clones that have expanded.

TRBV7-9	TRBJ1-1	-	-	CASSLLQATEAFF	TGTGCCAGCAGCTTATTACAGGCCACTGAAGCTTTCTTT
TRBV11-3	TRBJ2-3	-	-	CASSLGGIADTQYF	TGTGCCAGCAGCTTGGGAGGAATAGCAGATACGCAGTATTTT
TRBV18	TRBJ2-3	-	-	CASFTRGGEGWDTQYF	TGTGCCAGCTTCACCAGAGGAGGGGAAGGTTGGGATACGCAGTATTTT
TRBV30	TRBJ1-1	-	-	CAWSVGGYNTEAFF	TGTGCCTGGAGTGTAGGCGGGTATAACACTGAAGCTTTCTTT
TRBV30	TRBJ1-5	-	-	CAWGEQGDQPQHF	TGTGCCTGGGGGGAACAGGGAGATCAGCCCCAGCATTTT
TRBV5-5	TRBJ2-7	-	-	CASSLDGANEQYF	TGTGCCAGCAGCTTAGACGGGGCAAACGAGCAGTACTTC
TRBV6-1	TRBJ2-7	-	-	CASSAIRVGEQYF	TGTGCCAGCAGTGCAATCAGGGTGGGCGAGCAGTACTTC
TRBV7-2	TRBJ1-1	-	-	CASSTQENTEAFF	TGTGCCAGCAGCACACAGGAGAACACTGAAGCTTTCTTT
TRBV6-1	TRBJ2-1	-	-	CASSVRTRSGEQFF	TGTGCCAGCAGTGTACGGACTCGGTCCGGTGAGCAGTTCTTC
TRBV11-2	TRBJ2-3	-	-	CASSPTSGPTDTQYF	TGTGCCAGCAGCCCGACTAGTGGGCCCACAGATACGCAGTATTTT
TRBV6-1	TRBJ2-7	-	-	CASSGLRSGGSYEQYF	TGTGCCAGCAGTGGACTTAGGAGCGGAGGTTCCTACGAGCAGTACTTC
TRBV14	TRBJ1-2	few	TRBD1	CASSQRPGGHYTF	TGTGCCAGCAGCCAAAGGCCAGGGGGGCACTACACCTTC
TRBV18	TRBJ2-5	-	TRBD2	CASSPEAGGETQYF	TGTGCCAGCTCACCCGAAGCGGGAGGAGAGACCCAGTACTTC
TRBV29-1	TRBJ2-7	-	TRBD1	CSVCQLRDRDYEQYF	TGCAGCGTTTGCCAGCTTAGGGACAGGGACTACGAGCAGTACTTC
TRBV6-6	TRBJ2-7	-	TRBD2	CASRLLAGVNEQYF	TGTGCCAGCAGGTTACTAGCGGGAGTGAACGAGCAGTACTTC
TRBV6-5	TRBJ1-2	few	TRBD1	CASSPHLAGGYGYTF	TGTGCCAGCAGTCCTCATTTGGCAGGGGGATATGGCTACACCTTC
TRBV5-4	TRBJ2-2	-	-	CASLTGTGELFF	TGTGCCAGCCTAACAGGCACCGGGGAGCTGTTTTTT
TRBV30	TRBJ1-4	-	-	CAWSVSGTEKLFF	TGTGCCTGGAGTGTAAGCGGGACAGAAAAACTGTTTTTT
TRBV11-2	TRBJ2-3	-	-	CASSLAGARADTQYF	TGTGCCAGCAGCTTAGCGGGAGCCAGAGCAGATACGCAGTATTTT
TRBV5-1	TRBJ2-1	-	TRBD2	CASSSSGVSYNEQFF	TGCGCCAGCAGCTCAAGCGGGGTCTCCTACAATGAGCAGTTCTTC
TRBV7-2	TRBJ2-1	-	-	CASSLVSSGEQFF	TGTGCCAGCAGCTTAGTCTCGTCGGGAGAGCAGTTCTTC
TRBV11-2	TRBJ2-5	few	TRBD2	CASSLGGTSGETQYF	TGTGCCAGCAGCTTAGGTGGGACTAGCGGGGAGACCCAGTACTTC
TRBV6-1	TRBJ1-5	-	-	CASSERTVGNQPQHF	TGTGCCAGCAGTGAGAGGACAGTGGGGAATCAGCCCCAGCATTTT
TRBV5-1	TRBJ2-1	-	TRBD2	CASSPQPGLADSEEQFF	TGCGCCAGCAGCCCTCAACCGGGACTAGCAGACTCCGAGGAGCAGTTCTTC
TRBV18	TRBJ2-6	once	-	CASSPSSGANVLTF	TGTGCCAGCTCACCTTCCTCTGGGGCCAACGTCCTGACTTTC
TRBV25-1	TRBJ1-1	-	-	CASSSLTGNTEAFF	TGTGCCAGCAGTTCTTTAACCGGGAACACTGAAGCTTTCTTT
TRBV5-1	TRBJ2-5	-	TRBD2	CASSGTAGGRGETQYF	TGCGCCAGCAGCGGAACAGCGGGAGGGCGGGGAGAGACCCAGTACTTC
TRBV7-3	TRBJ2-1	-	TRBD2	CASSLLTSGINNEQFF	TGTGCCAGCAGCTTATTAACTAGCGGAATCAACAATGAGCAGTTCTTC
TRBV18	TRBJ2-3	once	-	CASTARGPSTDTQYF	TGTGCCAGCACAGCCAGGGGCCCTAGCACAGATACGCAGTATTTT